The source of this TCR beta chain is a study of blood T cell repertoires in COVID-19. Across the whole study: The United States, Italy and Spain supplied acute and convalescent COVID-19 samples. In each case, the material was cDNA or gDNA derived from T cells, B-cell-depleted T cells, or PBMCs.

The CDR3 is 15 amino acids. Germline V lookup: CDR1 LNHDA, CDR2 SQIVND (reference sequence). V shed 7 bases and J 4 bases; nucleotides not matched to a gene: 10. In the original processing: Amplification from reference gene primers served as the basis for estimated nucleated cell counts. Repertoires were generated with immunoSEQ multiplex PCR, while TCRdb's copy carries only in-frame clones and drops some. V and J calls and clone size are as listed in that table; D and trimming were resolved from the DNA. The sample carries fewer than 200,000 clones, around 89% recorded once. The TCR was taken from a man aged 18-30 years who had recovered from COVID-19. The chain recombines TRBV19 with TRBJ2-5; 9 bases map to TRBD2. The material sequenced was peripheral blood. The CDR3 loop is CASNGGGRVTETQYF. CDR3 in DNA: TGTGCCAGTAACGGGGGCGGGAGGGTCACAGAGACCCAGTACTTC.